A single sample gave rise to the 11 T cell receptor beta chains below, sequenced in a study of cytomegalovirus exposure and HLA in healthy donors (TCRdb year 2017). Library generation was performed with the immunoSEQ multiplex PCR assay. TCRdb mirrors the immuneACCESS table, restricted to in-frame sequences. Some clones are absent from its copies; in checked studies, under half trace to an unresolved V gene, and the reason for the others is unknown. This sample holds approximately 90,000 clones; under 95% were observed only once. The biggest ten clones account for approximately 1.1% of the sample. Sequenced sample: PBMCs. These receptors were collected from a woman aged 30 to 39 in good health and CMV-seropositive.

V gene TRBV6-5 combines with J gene TRBJ2-1; TRBD1 might be the D (6 bases). Germline V gene data show CDR1 as MNHEY and CDR2 as SVGAGI. CDR3 length equals 15 residues. Trimming pared 6 bases from V and 3 bases from J, leaving 15 bases between. For the CDR3, the DNA is TGTGCCAGCAGCTCTCGGACAGAATACTACAATGAGCAGTTCTTC. Amino acid sequence: CASSSRTEYYNEQFF.

This clone was counted once. This chain uses TRBV19 with TRBJ2-7, with 10 bases that match TRBD1. Per the germline V gene, CDR1 is LNHDA and CDR2 is SQIVND (reference sequence). Germline trimming cut 5 bases from V and 5 bases from J; bases unmatched to any gene: 9. The CDR3 is 15 amino acids. The CDR3, as DNA: TGTGCCAGTAGTCACGACAGGGGGCTTAAACACGAGCAGTACTTC. Translation: CASSHDRGLKHEQYF. The whole variable domain, remainder taken from reference TRBV19 and TRBJ2-7, is DGGITQSPKYLFRKEGQNVTLSCEQNLNHDAMYWYRQDPGQGLRLIYYSQIVNDFQKGDIAEGYSVSREKKESFPLTVTSAQKNPTAFYLCASSHDRGLKHEQYFGPGTRLTVT.

The chain has TRBV5-1 and TRBJ2-1, with 10 bases fitting TRBD2. Germline V gives CDR1 SGHRS, CDR2 YFSETQ. V lost 0 bases and J lost 5; bases outside the gene matches: 8. The CDR3 is 17 residues long. CDR3 region: CASSLASSGSGHNEQFF. The CDR3 DNA reads as TGCGCCAGCAGCTTGGCCTCTAGCGGGAGCGGGCACAATGAGCAGTTCTTC. Full variable domain (missing parts from reference TRBV5-1 and TRBJ2-1): KAGVTQTPRYLIKTRGQQVTLSCSPISGHRSVSWYQQTPGQGLQFLFEYFSETQRNKGNFPGRFSGRQFSNSRSEMNVSTLELGDSALYLCASSLASSGSGHNEQFFGPGTRLTVL.

The rearrangement joins TRBV7-2 to TRBJ2-2, with a possible D match to TRBD1 (5 bases). V gave up 5 bases and J gave up 5 bases, with 21 bases separating them. This CDR3 has 17 amino acids. The germline V gene has CDR1 SGHTA and CDR2 FQGNSA. As DNA, the CDR3 is TGTGCCAGCAGCCGAACCCTCCAAACTGGGGCGACCGGGGAGCTGTTTTTT. Its protein is CASSRTLQTGATGELFF. Looking up the rest from reference TRBV7-2 and TRBJ2-2 gives the full variable domain: GAGVSQSPSNKVTEKGKDVELRCDPISGHTALYWYRQSLGQGLEFLIYFQGNSAPDKSGLPSDRFSAERTGGSVSTLTIQRTQQEDSAVYLCASSRTLQTGATGELFFGEGSRLTVL.

This chain joins TRBV6-1 and TRBJ1-1, with D tentatively TRBD1 (5 bases). The length of the CDR3 is 16 residues. Germline values: CDR1 MNHNS, CDR2 SASEGT. The ends were cut back, 2 bases at V and 1 base at J, with 14 bases in the middle. Here the CDR3 DNA reads TGTGCCAGCAGTGAATCTTGGCGGGGCAGGAACACTGAAGCTTTCTTT. Protein product: CASSESWRGRNTEAFF.

The rearrangement links TRBV10-1 to TRBJ2-2; 12 bases fit TRBD1. After removal of 0 bases from V and 0 bases from J, the junction contained 2 bases not matched to a gene. The CDR3 sequence is 18 residues long. Per the germline V gene, CDR1 is WNHNN and CDR2 is SYGVQD (reference sequence). This chain's CDR3 is CASSESGTGGANTGELFF. The DNA for the CDR3 is TGCGCCAGCAGTGAGTCCGGGACAGGGGGCGCGAACACCGGGGAGCTGTTTTTT.

This chain links TRBV6-6 with TRBJ1-2; 9 bases fit TRBD1. CDR3 length: 14 amino acids. Per the germline V gene, CDR1 is MNHNY and CDR2 is SVGAGI (reference sequence). The ends lost 2 bases at V and 5 bases at J; junction bases unmatched: 3. In DNA, the CDR3 is TGTGCCAGCAGTTACGGGACAGGGAATTATGGCTACACCTTC. As protein: CASSYGTGNYGYTF.

The V and J genes are TRBV19 and TRBJ1-4, with TRBD1 identical over 8 bases. V trimming: 5 bases; J trimming: 6 bases; junction bases outside the gene matches: 8. CDR3 length equals 15 residues. Germline CDR1 LNHDA, CDR2 SQIVND (reference sequence). The CDR3 DNA follows: TGTGCCAGTAGTCTCGGACAGGGCCAAGATGAAAAACTGTTTTTT. Translation gives CASSLGQGQDEKLFF.

This rearrangement joins TRBV29-1 to TRBJ2-7, with 8 bases lining up with TRBD2. Germline V gene sequence: CDR1 SQVTM, CDR2 ANQGSEA. V trimming: 2 bases; J trimming: 0 bases; junction bases outside the gene matches: 6. The CDR3 sequence is 15 residues long. This CDR3 is CSVELLAASSYEQYF. CDR3 DNA sequence: TGCAGCGTTGAACTACTAGCGGCAAGCTCCTACGAGCAGTACTTC.

This rearrangement joins TRBV28 to TRBJ2-3; 7 bases fit TRBD2. There are 19 residues in the CDR3. CDR1 and CDR2 (germline): MDHEN, SYDVKM. The trim removed 3 bases at V and 0 bases at J, leaving 15 bases unmatched. In DNA form, the CDR3 reads TGTGCCAGCAGTTTGGGGCTAGCGGACCGTACTAGTAGCACAGATACGCAGTATTTT. Encoded protein: CASSLGLADRTSSTDTQYF.

The rearrangement links TRBV19 to TRBJ2-1; the D gene is possibly TRBD2 (5 bases). CDR1 and CDR2 from the germline V gene are LNHDA and SQIVND (reference sequence). The CDR3 covers 15 residues. Trimming took off 2 bases at V and 8 bases at J, with 16 bases between the two ends. The CDR3 nucleotides are TGTGCCAGTAGTATATCAGCCGTCGACGGGGATGAGCAGTTCTTC. Its protein product is CASSISAVDGDEQFF.